Shown below are 22 T cell receptor beta chains from a single sample sequenced in a study of blood T cell repertoires in COVID-19. The table came from immunoSEQ multiplex PCR; TCRdb's copy has only in-frame clones and leaves some out. The sample has fewer than 130,000 clones, around 80% seen once. The sequencing sample was made of peripheral blood. The receptors derive from a man aged 70 or older with active or convalescent COVID-19.

V gene TRBV7-3 combines with J gene TRBJ2-1; 10 nucleotides match TRBD2. The CDR3 is made up of 15 amino acids. Germline CDR1 SGHTA, CDR2 FQGTGA. V shed 2 bases and J 4 bases; nucleotides not matched to a gene: 2. The chain's CDR3 is CASSLRTSGYNEQFF. The CDR3 region has the DNA TGTGCCAGCAGCTTACGGACTAGCGGATACAATGAGCAGTTCTTC.

V usage is TRBV24-1 and J usage is TRBJ2-1, with TRBD1 matching over 10 bases. V lost 7 bases and J lost 7; bases outside the gene matches: 3. CDR3 length: 13 amino acids. Germline CDR1 KGHDR, CDR2 SFDVKD. The DNA of the CDR3 is TGTGCCACCAGGTCGGGACAGGGGAATGAGCAGTTCTTC. Amino acid sequence: CATRSGQGNEQFF.

This clone was seen a handful of times. The V gene is TRBV19, the J gene TRBJ1-2; no firm D call. CDR1 LNHDA and CDR2 SQIVND come from the germline V gene (reference sequence). The V gene lost 3 bases and the J gene lost 7 bases, with 15 bases spanning the gap. The CDR3 length is 14 residues. The DNA for the CDR3 is TGTGCCAGTAGTATTCCGTGGGAGGCCTCTGGCTACACCTTC. Its protein product is CASSIPWEASGYTF.

The genes are TRBV25-1 and TRBJ1-2; a possible D gene is TRBD1 (6 bases). Trimming stripped 5 bases from V and 6 bases from J, with 13 bases between. The CDR3 has 13 amino acids. The germline gives CDR1 MGHDK, CDR2 SYGVNS. In DNA, the CDR3 is TGTGCCAGCAGTCAGACAGGCGTTGATGGCTACACCTTC. Amino acids: CASSQTGVDGYTF.

This clone was detected a few times. V is TRBV7-3 and J is TRBJ2-3; TRBD2 might be the D (6 bases). V dropped 8 bases and J dropped 2 bases, with 11 bases sitting between them. The CDR3 contains 13 residues. CDR1 SGHTA and CDR2 FQGTGA come from the germline V gene. CDR3 in amino acids: CASAAGTTDTQYF. CDR3 nucleotides: TGTGCCAGCGCCGCGGGGACCACAGATACGCAGTATTTT.

CDR3 sequence: CASSLESGGAFTEAFF. The CDR3 DNA reads TGCGCCAGCAGCCTAGAATCAGGGGGCGCGTTCACTGAAGCTTTCTTT. The rearrangement joins TRBV5-1 to TRBJ1-1; 8 nucleotides align to TRBD1. The CDR3 contains 16 residues. V trimming: 4 bases; J trimming: 4 bases; junction bases outside the gene matches: 12. CDR1 is SGHRS, CDR2 YFSETQ, per germline.

The chain carries TRBV5-5 and TRBJ2-4; a possible D gene is TRBD1 (5 bases). The CDR3 is 15 amino acids. The germline gives CDR1 SGHKS, CDR2 YYEKEE (reference sequence). V lost 4 bases, J lost 0 bases, and 11 bases lay in between. The DNA for the CDR3 is TGTGCCAGCAGCACGGACATTCTAGCCAAAAACATTCAGTACTTC. Its protein is CASSTDILAKNIQYF.

Only one count was recorded for this clone. The DNA for the CDR3 is TGTGCCAGCAGCCCCTGGACAGGACCTATTAATTCACCCCTCCACTTT. It is translated as CASSPWTGPINSPLHF. The chain is built from TRBV7-2 and TRBJ1-6; TRBD1 matches 7 bases. V was pared by 5 bases and J by 6 bases, with 10 bases of the junction left unmatched. Germline CDR1 is SGHTA and CDR2 is FQGNSA. This CDR3 has 16 amino acids.

The chain recombines TRBV6-1 with TRBJ1-4; possibly TRBD1 for D (5 bases). V lost 2 bases to trimming and J lost 0 bases, with 13 bases between them. The CDR3 totals 17 residues. Looked up from germline, CDR1 is MNHNS and CDR2 is SASEGT. As DNA, the CDR3 is TGTGCCAGCAGTGAATTTCCAGGGTTGGCAACTAATGAAAAACTGTTTTTT. Protein sequence: CASSEFPGLATNEKLFF.

This chain links TRBV10-1 with TRBJ2-3; 9 nucleotides match TRBD2. Germline V CDR1 and CDR2: WNHNN, SYGVQD (reference sequence). The CDR3 totals 13 residues. V was pared by 6 bases and J by 6 bases, with 4 bases of the junction left unmatched. CDR3 coding DNA: TGCGCCAGCAGCCGGAGCGGGAGGGATACGCAGTATTTT. Its translation is CASSRSGRDTQYF.

The chain employs TRBV11-2 and TRBJ1-1; 12 nucleotides agree with TRBD1. Germline V lookup: CDR1 SGHAT, CDR2 FQNNGV. The V gene end was trimmed by 5 bases and the J gene end by 4 bases; junction bases not matched to a gene: 11. CDR3 length equals 17 residues. CDR3 protein: CASSPNRDRGPGTEAFF. In nucleotides, the CDR3 is TGTGCCAGCAGCCCTAACCGGGACAGGGGGCCAGGCACTGAAGCTTTCTTT.

The chain carries TRBV28 and TRBJ1-5, with D possibly TRBD1 on 5 matching bases. Trimming left V 5 bases short and J 2 bases short, with 16 bases between. The germline CDR1 and CDR2 sequences are MDHEN and SYDVKM. The CDR3 covers 16 residues. The chain's CDR3 is CASSPPGGVGNQPQHF. The CDR3 nucleotides read TGTGCCAGCAGTCCCCCGGGGGGAGTGGGCAATCAGCCCCAGCATTTT.

This clone came up once. The rearrangement joins TRBV6-6 to TRBJ2-6; D uncertain. Germline V lookup: CDR1 MNHNY, CDR2 SVGAGI (reference sequence). V lost 5 bases to trimming and J lost 0 bases, with 14 bases between them. This CDR3 region has 17 residues. DNA of the CDR3: TGTGCCAGCAGTCTAGACCGGGTTACCTCTGGGGCCAACGTCCTGACTTTC. This sequence encodes CASSLDRVTSGANVLTF.

The chain uses TRBV6-5 and TRBJ1-1; D uncertain. CDR3 size: 13 residues. Trimming removed 5 bases from V and 0 bases from J, with 7 bases in between. Germline CDR1 reads MNHEY; CDR2 reads SVGAGI. In DNA form, the CDR3 reads TGTGCCAGCAGTCCCCTTTTGAACACTGAAGCTTTCTTT. Protein product: CASSPLLNTEAFF.

This chain uses TRBV7-8 with TRBJ1-6, with TRBD1 matching over 10 bases. This CDR3 is 15 amino acids long. Germline trimming cut 5 bases from V and 7 bases from J; bases unmatched to any gene: 5. Germline CDR1 SGHVS, CDR2 FQNEAQ. The CDR3 reads CASSRGQGRNSPLHF. The CDR3 DNA sequence: TGTGCCAGCAGCCGGGGACAGGGGAGGAATTCACCCCTCCACTTT.

The chain has TRBV5-4 and TRBJ2-1; 11 bases fit TRBD1. CDR1 is SGHNT, CDR2 YYREEE, per germline (reference sequence). V lost 1 base and J lost 3; bases outside the gene matches: 6. The CDR3 spans 17 residues. CDR3 DNA sequence: TGTGCCAGCAGCTTGTCCGTTGGGACAGGGGGCTACAATGAGCAGTTCTTC. Amino acid sequence: CASSLSVGTGGYNEQFF. The entire variable domain, with the rest obtained from reference TRBV5-4 and TRBJ2-1, is as follows: ETGVTQSPTHLIKTRGQQVTLRCSSQSGHNTVSWYQQALGQGPQFIFQYYREEENGRGNFPPRFSGLQFPNYSSELNVNALELDDSALYLCASSLSVGTGGYNEQFFGPGTRLTVL.

V gene TRBV11-2 combines with J gene TRBJ1-2, with TRBD1 as a possible D gene (6 bases). This CDR3 region has 14 residues. V gave up 3 bases and J gave up 6 bases, with 14 bases separating them. CDR1 SGHAT and CDR2 FQNNGV come from the germline V gene. The CDR3 sequence is CASSFGAGVDGYTF. The CDR3, as DNA: TGTGCCAGCAGCTTTGGGGCAGGGGTGGATGGCTACACCTTC.

Many counts were recorded for this clone. V usage is TRBV2 and J usage is TRBJ2-7, with no clear D. V was clipped by 2 bases and J by 2 bases, with 4 bases between them. CDR1 and CDR2 from the germline V gene are SNHLY and FYNNEI. The CDR3 is 12 amino acids. For the CDR3, the DNA is TGTGCCAGCAGTGAATACACCTACGAGCAGTACTTC. Protein: CASSEYTYEQYF.

The rearrangement joins TRBV20-1 to TRBJ1-2; the D is unclear. Per germline, CDR1 DFQATT and CDR2 SNEGSKA (reference sequence). The CDR3 runs to 11 residues. V lost 4 bases, J lost 2 bases, and 5 bases lay in between. CDR3 DNA sequence: TGCAGTGCTAACCGGAACTATGGCTACACCTTC. Protein sequence: CSANRNYGYTF.

The gene calls are TRBV12-3 or TRBV12-4 and TRBJ2-1; 8 bases map to TRBD2. With V trimmed by 6 bases and J by 10 bases, 5 bases remained unmatched. This CDR3 spans 12 amino acids. CDR3 in amino acids: CASSPGGREQFF. As DNA, the CDR3 is TGTGCCAGCAGCCCGGGGGGGCGGGAGCAGTTCTTC.

The J gene is TRBJ1-3, the V gene TRBV4-2; possibly TRBD1 for D (6 bases). Trimming shortened V by 0 bases and J by 3 bases, and 9 bases separated the two germline ends. Germline lookup yields CDR1 LGHNA and CDR2 YNFKEQ. CDR3 size: 15 residues. CDR3 in DNA: TGTGCCAGCAGCCAAGAGATCAGGGGTGGAAACACCATATATTTT. This sequence encodes CASSQEIRGGNTIYF.

This chain joins TRBV7-2 and TRBJ1-1, with D possibly matching TRBD1 (5 bases). The CDR3 contains 15 residues. Trimming took off 3 bases at V and 4 bases at J, with 15 bases between the two ends. Germline V gene sequence: CDR1 SGHTA, CDR2 FQGNSA. The DNA of the CDR3 is TGTGCCAGCAGCTTGGACATAATTGGTTCCACTGAAGCTTTCTTT. This encodes CASSLDIIGSTEAFF.